This T cell receptor beta chain was identified during a study of PD-1 blockade in classical Hodgkin lymphoma. All patients relapsed after autologous stem cell transplantation, and brentuximab vedotin exposure varied. This clone occurred a few times. The CDR3 extends over 13 amino acids. Trimming removed 5 bases from V and 3 bases from J, with 10 bases in between. The germline gives CDR1 SGHTA, CDR2 FQGTGA. Some clones are missing from TCRdb's copy, which holds only in-frame ones; the method was immunoSEQ multiplex PCR. This table holds 150,000 or so clones, nearly 80% found once. This sequence joins TRBV7-3 and TRBJ1-1; D is unclear. This specimen consisted of peripheral blood mononuclear cells (PBMCs), obtained before the second cycle of nivolumab. The sequence came from a human donor with classical Hodgkin lymphoma. Here the CDR3 reads CASSPAGYTEAFF. The CDR3 region has the DNA TGTGCCAGCAGCCCCGCGGGGTACACTGAAGCTTTCTTT.